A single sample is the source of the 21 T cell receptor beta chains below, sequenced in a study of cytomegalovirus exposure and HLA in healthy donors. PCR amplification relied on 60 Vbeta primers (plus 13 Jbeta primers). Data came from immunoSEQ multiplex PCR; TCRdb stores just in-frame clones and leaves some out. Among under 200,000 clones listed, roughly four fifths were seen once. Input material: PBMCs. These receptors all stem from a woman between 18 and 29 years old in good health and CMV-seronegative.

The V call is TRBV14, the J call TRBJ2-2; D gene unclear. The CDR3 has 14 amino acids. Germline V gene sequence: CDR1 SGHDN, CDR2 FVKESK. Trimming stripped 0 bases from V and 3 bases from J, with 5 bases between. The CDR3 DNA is TGTGCCAGCAGCCAAGACCGTCACACCGGGGAGCTGTTTTTT. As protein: CASSQDRHTGELFF.

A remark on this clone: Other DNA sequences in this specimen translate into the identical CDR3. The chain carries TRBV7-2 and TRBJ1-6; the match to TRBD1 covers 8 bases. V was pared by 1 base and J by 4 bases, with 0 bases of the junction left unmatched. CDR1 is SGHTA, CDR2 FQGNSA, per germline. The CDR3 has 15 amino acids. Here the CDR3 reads CASSLGTGYNSPLHF. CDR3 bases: TGTGCCAGCAGCTTAGGGACAGGGTATAATTCACCCCTCCACTTT.

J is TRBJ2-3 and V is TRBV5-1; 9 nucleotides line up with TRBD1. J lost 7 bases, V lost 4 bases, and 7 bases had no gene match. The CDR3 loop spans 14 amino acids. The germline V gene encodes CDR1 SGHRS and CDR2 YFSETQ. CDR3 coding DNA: TGCGCCAGCAGCGTGGGACAGGGCTTGCATACGCAGTATTTT. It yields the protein CASSVGQGLHTQYF.

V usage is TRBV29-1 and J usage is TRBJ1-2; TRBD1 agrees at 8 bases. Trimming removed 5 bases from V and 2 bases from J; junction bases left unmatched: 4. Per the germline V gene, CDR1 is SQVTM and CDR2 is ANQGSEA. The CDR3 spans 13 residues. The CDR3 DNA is TGCAGCGTTCTCTGGACAGGGAACTATGGCTACACCTTC. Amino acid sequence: CSVLWTGNYGYTF.

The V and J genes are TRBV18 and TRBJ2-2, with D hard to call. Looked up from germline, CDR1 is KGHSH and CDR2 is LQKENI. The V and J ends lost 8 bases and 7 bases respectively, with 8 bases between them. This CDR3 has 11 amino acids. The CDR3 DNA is TGTGCCAGCCGTAGTGGCGGGGAGCTGTTTTTT. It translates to CASRSGGELFF.

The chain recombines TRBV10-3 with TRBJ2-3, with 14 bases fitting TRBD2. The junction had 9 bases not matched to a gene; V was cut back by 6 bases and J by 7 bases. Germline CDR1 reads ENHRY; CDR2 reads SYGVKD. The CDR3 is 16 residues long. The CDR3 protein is CAISFGTSGSLNTQYF. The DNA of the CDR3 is TGTGCCATCAGCTTTGGGACTAGCGGGAGTTTGAATACGCAGTATTTT.

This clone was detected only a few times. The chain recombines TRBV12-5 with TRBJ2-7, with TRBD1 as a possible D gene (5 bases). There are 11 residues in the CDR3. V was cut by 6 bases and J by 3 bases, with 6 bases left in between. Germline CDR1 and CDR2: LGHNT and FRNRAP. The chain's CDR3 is CASGDSYEQYV. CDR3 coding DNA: TGTGCTAGTGGCGACAGCTACGAGCAGTACGTC.

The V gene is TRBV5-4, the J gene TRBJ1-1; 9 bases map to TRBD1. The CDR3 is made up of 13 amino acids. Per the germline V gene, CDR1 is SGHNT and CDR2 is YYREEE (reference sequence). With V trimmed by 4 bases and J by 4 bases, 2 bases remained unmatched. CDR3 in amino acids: CASSQDRGTEAFF. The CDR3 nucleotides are TGTGCCAGCAGCCAGGACAGGGGCACTGAAGCTTTCTTT.

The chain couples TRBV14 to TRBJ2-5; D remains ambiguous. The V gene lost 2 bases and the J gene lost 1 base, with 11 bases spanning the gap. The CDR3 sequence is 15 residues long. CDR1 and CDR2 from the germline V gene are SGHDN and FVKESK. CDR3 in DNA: TGTGCCAGCAGCCAATATTTGGCCCTCCAAGAGACCCAGTACTTC. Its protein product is CASSQYLALQETQYF. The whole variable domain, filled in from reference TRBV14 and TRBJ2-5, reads EAGVTQFPSHSVIEKGQTVTLRCDPISGHDNLYWYRRVMGKEIKFLLHFVKESKQDESGMPNNRFLAERTGGTYSTLKVQPAELEDSGVYFCASSQYLALQETQYFGPGTRLLVL.

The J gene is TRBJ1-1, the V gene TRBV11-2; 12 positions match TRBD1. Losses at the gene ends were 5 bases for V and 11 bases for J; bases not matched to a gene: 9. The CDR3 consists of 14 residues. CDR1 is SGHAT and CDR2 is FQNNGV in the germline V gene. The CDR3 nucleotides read TGTGCCAGCAGCCCAAACCGGGACAGGGGGCCGGCTTTCTTT. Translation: CASSPNRDRGPAFF.

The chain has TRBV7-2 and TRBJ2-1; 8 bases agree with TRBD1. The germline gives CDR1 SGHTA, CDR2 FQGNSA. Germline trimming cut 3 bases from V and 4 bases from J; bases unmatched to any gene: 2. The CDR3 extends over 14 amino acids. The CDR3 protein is CASSFGDRYNEQFF. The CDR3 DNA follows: TGTGCCAGCAGCTTTGGGGACAGGTACAATGAGCAGTTCTTC.

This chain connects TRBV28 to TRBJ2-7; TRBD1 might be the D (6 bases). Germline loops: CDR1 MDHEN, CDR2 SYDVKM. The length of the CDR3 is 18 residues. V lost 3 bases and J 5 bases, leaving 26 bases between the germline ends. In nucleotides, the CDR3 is TGTGCCAGCAGTTTGAGGAAGGTAAAGGGGCAGGGGACCCACGAGCAGTACTTC. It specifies CASSLRKVKGQGTHEQYF.

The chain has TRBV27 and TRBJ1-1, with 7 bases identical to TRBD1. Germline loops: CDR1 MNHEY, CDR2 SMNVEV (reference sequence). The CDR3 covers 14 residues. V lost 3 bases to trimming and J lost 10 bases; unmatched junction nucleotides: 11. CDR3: CASSFDRDSLGAFF. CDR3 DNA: TGTGCCAGCAGTTTTGACAGGGATTCGCTCGGAGCTTTCTTT.

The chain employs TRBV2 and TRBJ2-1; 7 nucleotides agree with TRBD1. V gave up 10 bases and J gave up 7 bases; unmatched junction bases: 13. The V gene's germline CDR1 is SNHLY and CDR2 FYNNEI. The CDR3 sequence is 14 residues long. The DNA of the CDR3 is TGTGCCAAGACAGGGATCCTACCAGAAAATGAGCAGTTCTTC. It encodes CAKTGILPENEQFF.

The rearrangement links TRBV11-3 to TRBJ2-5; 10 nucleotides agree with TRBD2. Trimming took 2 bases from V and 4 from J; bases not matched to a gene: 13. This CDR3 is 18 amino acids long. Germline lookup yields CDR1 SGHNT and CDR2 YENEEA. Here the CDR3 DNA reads TGTGCCAGCAGCTTATTAGCCGTCTCCAGCGGGAGGGGAGAGACCCAGTACTTC. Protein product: CASSLLAVSSGRGETQYF.

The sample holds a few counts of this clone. The CDR3 DNA is TGTGCCAGCAGTCTTGGACAGGGGATGAATCAGCCCCAGCATTTT. Protein sequence: CASSLGQGMNQPQHF. The rearrangement joins TRBV2 to TRBJ1-5, with 9 bases lining up with TRBD1. This CDR3 is 15 amino acids long. The junction had 6 bases not matched to a gene; V was cut back by 5 bases and J by 4 bases. CDR1 and CDR2 (germline): SNHLY, FYNNEI. Variable domain in full (rest from reference TRBV2 and TRBJ1-5): EPEVTQTPSHQVTQMGQEVILRCVPISNHLYFYWYRQILGQKVEFLVSFYNNEISEKSEIFDDQFSVERPDGSNFTLKIRSTKLEDSAMYFCASSLGQGMNQPQHFGDGTRLSIL.

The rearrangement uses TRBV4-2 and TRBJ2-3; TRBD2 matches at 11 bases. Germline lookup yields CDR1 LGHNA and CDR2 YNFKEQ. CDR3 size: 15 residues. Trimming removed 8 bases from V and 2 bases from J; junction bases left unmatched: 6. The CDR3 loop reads CASRTTSGITDTQYF. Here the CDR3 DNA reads TGTGCCAGCCGCACGACTAGCGGGATCACAGATACGCAGTATTTT.

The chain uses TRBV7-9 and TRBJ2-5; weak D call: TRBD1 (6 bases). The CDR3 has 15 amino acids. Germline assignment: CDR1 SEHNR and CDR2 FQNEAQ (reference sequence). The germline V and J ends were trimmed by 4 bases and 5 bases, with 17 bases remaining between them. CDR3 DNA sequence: TGTGCCAGCAGCTACGGGACAAAAACTGGGGAGACCCAGTACTTC. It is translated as CASSYGTKTGETQYF.

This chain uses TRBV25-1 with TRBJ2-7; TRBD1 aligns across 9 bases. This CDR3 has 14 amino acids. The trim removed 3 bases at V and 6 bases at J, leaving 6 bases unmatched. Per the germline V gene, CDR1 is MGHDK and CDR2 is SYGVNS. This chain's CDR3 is CASSDSGQGSEQYF. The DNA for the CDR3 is TGTGCCAGCAGTGACTCGGGACAGGGATCCGAGCAGTACTTC.

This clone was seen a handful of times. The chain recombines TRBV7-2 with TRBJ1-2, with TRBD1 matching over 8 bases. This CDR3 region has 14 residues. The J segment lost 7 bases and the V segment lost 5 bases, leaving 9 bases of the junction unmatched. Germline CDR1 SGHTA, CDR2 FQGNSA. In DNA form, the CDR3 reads TGTGCCAGCAGCCTCGGGGACAGGAGGGCTGGCTACACCTTC. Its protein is CASSLGDRRAGYTF. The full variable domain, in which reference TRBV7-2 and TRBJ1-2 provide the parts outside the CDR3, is GAGVSQSPSNKVTEKGKDVELRCDPISGHTALYWYRQSLGQGLEFLIYFQGNSAPDKSGLPSDRFSAERTGGSVSTLTIQRTQQEDSAVYLCASSLGDRRAGYTFGSGTRLTVV.

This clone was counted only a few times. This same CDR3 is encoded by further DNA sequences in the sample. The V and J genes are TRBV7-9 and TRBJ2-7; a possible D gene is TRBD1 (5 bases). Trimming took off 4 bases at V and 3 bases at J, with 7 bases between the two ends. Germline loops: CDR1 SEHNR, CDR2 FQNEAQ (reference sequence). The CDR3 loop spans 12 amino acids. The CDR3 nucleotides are TGTGCCAGCAGCTCCCAGGGCTACGAGCAGTACTTC. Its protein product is CASSSQGYEQYF.